This record looks at one T cell receptor beta chain sequence and its context. No cognate antigen has been identified for it. No quality values exist for individual bases; no much larger clone is one base distant. The data belong to a study of blood T cell repertoires in COVID-19 (dated by TCRdb to the early 2020s). About the full investigation: The collaborator samples originated in the United States, Italy and Spain and spanned the acute and convalescent phases of COVID-19. Samples came from the ongoing ImmuneRACE study (first 160 participants) plus 1,254 subjects from 6 global collaborators. The prospective study material was composed of cDNA or gDNA derived from T cells, B-cell-depleted T cells, or PBMCs. The repertoires were released in a freely available public database meant as a resource for research on the immune response to SARS-CoV-2. The sample metadata nearly always contained a de-identified subject ID, COVID-19 status, age in years and sex. Deeply sampled blood TCRbeta repertoires from subjects exposed to, actively infected with, or recovered from COVID-19 were included in the dataset. Where HLA class I and class II types were available, the types were taken from metadata supplied by the sample provider, not from assay-based typing.

Inclusive of the bounding cysteine and phenylalanine, the CDR3 is 17 residues long. Only the CDR3 part of the read is kept: 51 bases, read in frame from the first base. The germline V gene yields LGHNA for CDR1 and YNFKEQ for CDR2. Compared with germline, V lacks 1 base and J lacks 6 bases; bases without a gene match: 8. TCRbeta CDR3 regions were amplified from genomic DNA using the immunoSEQ Assay, a bias-controlled multiplex PCR. In the paper's pipeline: The number of nucleated cells in each sample was estimated from the amplification of reference gene primers within the assay. Sequence reads were collapsed and filtered to measure the absolute abundance of every unique TCRbeta CDR3 rearrangement. Productive Simpson clonality was computed per sample as the square root of Simpson's diversity index over productive rearrangements. The clones in this table, taken by TCRdb from immuneACCESS, are in-frame only. Not every clone is retained; where verified, under half of the shortfall comes from an unresolved V gene, and the cause of the rest is unknown. The DNA gave D and trimming, while V, J and clone size come from that table. Here the sample has about 150,000 clones; less than 90% occur a single time. The ten largest clones take up approximately 2.4% of the sample.

Whole blood was collected in K2EDTA tubes by collaborating institutions according to the institutions' own protocols. For TCRbeta analysis, collaborator samples were shipped as frozen whole blood, as isolated PBMCs, or as DNA extracted from either sample type. Broader findings and caveats from the paper: The quantity of clinical and demographic metadata differed by source and by participant and was supplied without curation.

This sequence originates from a woman aged 70-85 years with acute or convalescent COVID-19. Sequenced sample: peripheral blood. The chain is made from TRBV4-2 and TRBJ2-1, and 11 junctional nucleotides match TRBD1. The CDR3 has the sequence CASSQAPGQGGFNEQFF. The DNA is TGTGCCAGCAGCCAAGCACCGGGACAGGGGGGGTTCAATGAGCAGTTCTTC.